This TCR beta chain originates from a study of blood T cells in healthy people across ages. Whole-study results and caveats: Underestimates were what the diversity estimates from one million T cells were considered to be. With age, beta diversity per million T cells declined roughly linearly, significantly by about 37.

In the case of this clonotype: Its antigen is undetermined.

The extraction recovered at least 6 micrograms of total RNA per sample. Next came a second PCR, run for roughly 6 to 11 cycles, which used a sample-barcoded 5' primer along with a J-beta primer mix. Every cDNA was tagged by a template-switch adaptor with 12 random nucleotides. TCRdb re-called the 5' RACE reads through MiXCR, storing one row per CDR3 protein. The sample holds 550,000 to 700,000 distinct CDR3 sequences; 25% to 30% are singletons and the top ten take approximately 17%. CDR1 is SGHRS, CDR2 YFSETQ, per germline. Trimming left V 5 bases short and J 8 bases short, with 16 bases between. The CDR3 loop spans 13 amino acids.

Sequencing input: blood. This sequence originates from a woman aged 65 to 85 in good health. V and J are TRBV5-1 and TRBJ1-2; no firm D call. DNA of the CDR3: TGCGCCAGCAGTTTCGGTGTAAATGGGGGCTACACCTTC. Its translation is CASSFGVNGGYTF.